This T cell receptor beta chain was observed in a study of T cell changes during pregnancy in multiple sclerosis. Per the germline V gene, CDR1 is MNHEY and CDR2 is SVGAGI. The CDR3 is made up of 14 amino acids. V was pared by 6 bases and J by 5 bases, with 16 bases between. Data came from immunoSEQ multiplex PCR; TCRdb stores just in-frame clones and leaves some out. The sample contains about 72,000 clones, 91% of which appear only once. The sequenced sample was peripheral blood, obtained in the second trimester of pregnancy. This clonotype originated in a female donor with multiple sclerosis, enrolled in a pregnancy study. J is TRBJ1-1 and V is TRBV6-5; a possible D gene is TRBD1 (6 bases). CDR3 nucleotides: TGTGCCAGCAGAAACAGGGCGCGAGGGACTGAAGCTTTCTTT. Amino acids: CASRNRARGTEAFF.